This TCR beta chain is from a study of identical twins. In every case, the donor was a healthy Caucasian. CDR3 length equals 12 residues. The germline V gene has CDR1 MGHDK and CDR2 SYGVNS. Trimming removed 10 bases from V and 8 bases from J, with 15 bases in between. It was template switching that added a universal primer site, and there were unique molecular identifiers on the cDNA. TCRdb re-called the 5' RACE reads through MiXCR, storing one row per CDR3 protein. The table shows around 200,000 distinct CDR3 sequences, with approximately 9% occurring only once. On this clonotype: Its antigen is not identified.

Study outcomes and limitations: Twin pairs' shared out-of-frame alpha sequences were enriched in low generation probability. Whereas memory repertoires showed no such difference, abundant cord blood beta clonotypes carried fewer insertions.

This chain links TRBV25-1 with TRBJ2-1; D might be TRBD1 (5 bases). The source is a woman between 18 and 29 years old in good health. Sequenced input: memory (CD45RO+) T cells sorted from blood. Here the CDR3 reads CATTTRVDEQFF. The DNA for the CDR3 is TGTGCCACCACGACCAGGGTGGATGAGCAGTTCTTC.